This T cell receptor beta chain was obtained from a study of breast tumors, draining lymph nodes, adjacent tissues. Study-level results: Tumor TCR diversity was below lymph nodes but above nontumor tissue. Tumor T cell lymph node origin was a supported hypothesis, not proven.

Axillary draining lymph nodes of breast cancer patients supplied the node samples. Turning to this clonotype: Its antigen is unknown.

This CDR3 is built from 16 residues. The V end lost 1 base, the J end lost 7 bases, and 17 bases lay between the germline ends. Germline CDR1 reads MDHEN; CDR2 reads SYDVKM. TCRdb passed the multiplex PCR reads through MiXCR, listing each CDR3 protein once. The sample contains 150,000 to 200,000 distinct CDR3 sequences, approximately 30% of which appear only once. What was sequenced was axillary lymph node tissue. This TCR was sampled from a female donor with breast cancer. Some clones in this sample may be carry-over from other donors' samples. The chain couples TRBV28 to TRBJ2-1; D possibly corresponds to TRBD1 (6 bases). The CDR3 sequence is CASSLSRAGVMNEQFF. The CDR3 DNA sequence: TGTGCCAGCAGTTTATCTAGGGCAGGGGTTATGAATGAGCAGTTCTTC.